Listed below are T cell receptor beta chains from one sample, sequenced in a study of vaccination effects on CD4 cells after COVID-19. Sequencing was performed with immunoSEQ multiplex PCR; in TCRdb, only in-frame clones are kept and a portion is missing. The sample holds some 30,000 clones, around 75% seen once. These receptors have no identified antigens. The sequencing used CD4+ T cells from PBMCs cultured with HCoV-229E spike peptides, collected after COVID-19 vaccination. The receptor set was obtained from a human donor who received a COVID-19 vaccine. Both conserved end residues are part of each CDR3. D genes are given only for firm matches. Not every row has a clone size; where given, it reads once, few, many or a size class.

TGTGCCAGCAGCCGTCCGGGGCATGGCTACACCTTC | CASSRPGHGYTF | . | TRBV3-1/TRBV3-2 | . | TRBJ1-2
TGTGCCAGCAGTGAAGCGAATCAGCCCCAGCATTTT | CASSEANQPQHF | . | TRBV2 | . | TRBJ1-5
TGTGCCAGCAGCGGCCGGTGGAACACTGAAGCTTTCTTT | CASSGRWNTEAFF | . | TRBV3-1/TRBV3-2 | . | TRBJ1-1
TGTGCCAGCAGGGGCAGGGCGCCCTACGAGCAGTACTTC | CASRGRAPYEQYF | . | TRBV6-6 | . | TRBJ2-7
TGTGCCAGCGGGTTAACGGGCACAGATACGCAGTATTTT | CASGLTGTDTQYF | . | TRBV7-9 | . | TRBJ2-3
TGTGCCAGCAGAACCCTCCTCGGGCAGGGACCGAACACTGAAGCTTTCTTT | CASRTLLGQGPNTEAFF | . | TRBV5-4 | . | TRBJ1-1
TGTGCCAGTAGTAGAGGGACAGCCTCCTACAATGAGCAGTTCTTC | CASSRGTASYNEQFF | TRBD1 | TRBV19 | few | TRBJ2-1
TGCGCCAGCACGACGGGGGGGCCTATGCGCACAGATACGCAGTATTTT | CASTTGGPMRTDTQYF | TRBD2 | TRBV10-2 | . | TRBJ2-3
TGCGCCAGCAGCAGACAGGGGGCCTACGAGCAGTACTTC | CASSRQGAYEQYF | TRBD1 | TRBV5-1 | . | TRBJ2-7
TGTGCCACTCGGAGGTTCGCTAACTATGGCTACACCTTC | CATRRFANYGYTF | . | TRBV7-8 | once | TRBJ1-2
TGCGCCAGCAGCGGTGGATTAGGACTAGTCCGAGTCCAGTACTTC | CASSGGLGLVRVQYF | TRBD2 | TRBV5-1 | . | TRBJ2-5
TGTGCCAGCAGCCAAGTCTTAGCGGGGGGGCCTGAGCAGTTCTTC | CASSQVLAGGPEQFF | TRBD2 | TRBV3-1/TRBV3-2 | . | TRBJ2-1
TGTGCCAGCAGCCCCGAGGGGGGCAATCAGCCCCAGCATTTT | CASSPEGGNQPQHF | . | TRBV7-2 | once | TRBJ1-5
TGTGCCAGCAGCTTGGCCCCCTTCCTCATACAGGGCGGGAACACTGAAGCTTTCTTT | CASSLAPFLIQGGNTEAFF | . | TRBV5-5 | . | TRBJ1-1
TGTGCCAGTACCCGACAGGGGGCAAATGAGCAGTTCTTC | CASTRQGANEQFF | TRBD1 | TRBV19 | . | TRBJ2-1
TGCGCCAGCAGTGAGTCCAGGGGCCTCGAGGGGGGGCGCGACTATGGCTACACCTTC | CASSESRGLEGGRDYGYTF | . | TRBV10-2 | . | TRBJ1-2
TGTGCCAGCAGTGATGGGGGGGGTAGCACCGGGGAGCTGTTTTTT | CASSDGGGSTGELFF | TRBD2 | TRBV6-1 | . | TRBJ2-2
TGTGCCAGCACAGGGAACTCTGGAAACACCATATATTTT | CASTGNSGNTIYF | . | TRBV2 | . | TRBJ1-3
TGTGCCAGCAGCGACGCCAGGGGTGACGGGGCCAACGTCCTGACTTTC | CASSDARGDGANVLTF | . | TRBV7-9 | . | TRBJ2-6
TGTGCCAGCAATAACGGGAGGACCGGGGAGCTGTTTTTT | CASNNGRTGELFF | TRBD2 | TRBV6-6 | . | TRBJ2-2
TGTGCCAGCAGCCAGGAACAGGGGGCCGGCGGGGAGCTGTTTTTT | CASSQEQGAGGELFF | TRBD1 | TRBV6-4 | once | TRBJ2-2
TGTGCCAGCAGCGTAGCACAGCGGGAGTCCGCCATTCAGTACTTC | CASSVAQRESAIQYF | TRBD2 | TRBV9 | . | TRBJ2-4
TGTGCCAGCAGTTACCAACTCGGGGGGGCAAACTATGGCTACACCTTC | CASSYQLGGANYGYTF | . | TRBV25-1 | . | TRBJ1-2
TGTGCCAGCAGCCCAGGGACAGGGGGAACCCAGGGCACTGAAGCTTTCTTT | CASSPGTGGTQGTEAFF | TRBD1 | TRBV5-4 | . | TRBJ1-1
TGTGCCAGCAGTTCCGGGGGCGTCAACACTGAAGCTTTCTTT | CASSSGGVNTEAFF | . | TRBV28 | . | TRBJ1-1
TGTGCCAGCAGTGAAGAGGGTCCGCAGTATTTT | CASSEEGPQYF | . | TRBV2 | . | TRBJ2-3
TGTGCCAGCAGTACAAGGGTCTACGAGCAGTACTTC | CASSTRVYEQYF | . | TRBV11-2 | . | TRBJ2-7
TGTGCCAGCAGTGTGGTCGGGACAGGCAACTCCTACGAGCAGTACTTC | CASSVVGTGNSYEQYF | TRBD1 | TRBV2 | . | TRBJ2-7
TGTGCCAGCAGTCCTCAGGGACAGGGCCTCAACTATGGCTACACCTTC | CASSPQGQGLNYGYTF | TRBD1 | TRBV25-1 | . | TRBJ1-2
TGTGCCAGTAGCCTGAGGACAACTAACTATGGCTACACCTTC | CASSLRTTNYGYTF | . | TRBV19 | . | TRBJ1-2
TGCGCCAGCAGCTTGGTAACGGGACGGAGAAGCTCCTACAATGAGCAGTTCTTC | CASSLVTGRRSSYNEQFF | . | TRBV5-1 | . | TRBJ2-1
TGTGCCAGCAGTCGGACAGTCGTAAGTGAAAAACTGTTTTTT | CASSRTVVSEKLFF | . | TRBV6-5 | . | TRBJ1-4
TGTGCCATCAGTGAGTCTAGCGACAATGAGCAGTTCTTC | CAISESSDNEQFF | . | TRBV10-3 | once | TRBJ2-1
TGCGCCAGCAGCTTGGAAGGGGGCGCATTGTTGGAGACCCAGTACTTC | CASSLEGGALLETQYF | TRBD1 | TRBV5-1 | . | TRBJ2-5
TGTGCCAGCAGCGTAAGAGGGGGGGATCGCACAGATACGCAGTATTTT | CASSVRGGDRTDTQYF | . | TRBV9 | . | TRBJ2-3
TGTGCCAGCAGCCCACAGGGGGGCTATAACAATGAGCAGTTCTTC | CASSPQGGYNNEQFF | TRBD1 | TRBV9 | . | TRBJ2-1
TGTGCCTGGAGCAATAAACGGACAGGGAAGGTCTATAATTCACCCCTCCACTTT | CAWSNKRTGKVYNSPLHF | TRBD1 | TRBV30 | few | TRBJ1-6
TGTGCCAGCAGCTTGCTGGGGTTTTATGGCTACACCTTC | CASSLLGFYGYTF | . | TRBV5-4 | once | TRBJ1-2
TGCGCCAGCAGCCCGGGACAGCGCACAGATACGCAGTATTTT | CASSPGQRTDTQYF | TRBD1 | TRBV5-1 | . | TRBJ2-3
TGTGCCTGGAGTCAGCGGAACTCAGATACGCAGTATTTT | CAWSQRNSDTQYF | . | TRBV30 | . | TRBJ2-3
TGTGCCAGTAGTGTTACAGGGGGCGCTAACTATGGCTACACCTTC | CASSVTGGANYGYTF | TRBD1 | TRBV19 | once | TRBJ1-2
TGTGCCAGCAGCGTACAGGGAGGTGGTGTCGTGAGTGGCTACACCTTC | CASSVQGGGVVSGYTF | . | TRBV14 | few | TRBJ1-2
TGCGCCAGCAGCCCGGGACTAGCGGGAGCAGATACGCAGTATTTT | CASSPGLAGADTQYF | TRBD2 | TRBV4-1 | . | TRBJ2-3
TGCGCCAGCAGCTACGGAGGGACAGGTAACACCGGGGAGCTGTTTTTT | CASSYGGTGNTGELFF | TRBD1 | TRBV5-1 | . | TRBJ2-2
TGCGCCAGCAGTGAGTCCAACAATTTTCAGCCCCAGCATTTT | CASSESNNFQPQHF | . | TRBV10-2 | . | TRBJ1-5
TGTGCCAGCAGCTTACAGGGACGGACTGAAGCTTTCTTT | CASSLQGRTEAFF | . | TRBV11-1 | few | TRBJ1-1
TGCAGCGTTGTCCGGGACAGGACACAGACCCAGTACTTC | CSVVRDRTQTQYF | TRBD1 | TRBV29-1 | . | TRBJ2-5